What follows are 27 T cell receptor beta chains derived from one specimen sequenced in a study of T cells after yellow fever vaccination. Each CDR3 protein gets one entry after TCRdb re-called the 5' RACE reads with MiXCR. The repertoire has 450,000 to 550,000 distinct CDR3 sequences, just over 20% of them found once; the top ten carry about 16%. Source: PBMCs, taken roughly 20 days after the first yellow fever vaccination. Every receptor here comes from a man between 18 and 29 years old who received the YFV17D yellow fever vaccine.

This clonotype was recorded at least ten times. The rearrangement links TRBV4-1 to TRBJ2-1, with 7 bases aligning to TRBD2. The germline V gene has CDR1 MGHRA and CDR2 YSYEKL. The CDR3 sequence is 16 residues long. V gave up 1 base and J gave up 4 bases; unmatched junction bases: 7. CDR3 nucleotides: TGCGCCAGCAGCCAAGTTAGGCTAGCGGTTTACAATGAGCAGTTCTTC. Translation: CASSQVRLAVYNEQFF.

This clonotype was recorded many times. Germline is not matched at one junction end, which may reflect a read error. V gene TRBV5-1 combines with J gene TRBJ2-2, with D possibly matching TRBD2 (6 bases). Germline CDR1 reads SGHRS; CDR2 reads YFSETQ. CDR3 size: 13 residues. In nucleotides, the CDR3 is TGTGCCAGCAGCCTCGGGGGAACCGGGGAGCTGTTTTTT. This gives the protein CASSLGGTGELFF.

The chain uses TRBV18 and TRBJ2-7, with D possibly being TRBD2 (6 bases). CDR1 is KGHSH, CDR2 LQKENI, per germline. Trimming took off 6 bases at V and 7 bases at J, with 19 bases between the two ends. The CDR3 runs to 14 residues. This CDR3 reads CASSPGLLAGEQYF. CDR3 bases: TGTGCCAGCTCGCCGGGACTCCTGGCGGGAGAGCAGTACTTC.

CDR3 amino acids: CSVGEGRRIGKLFF. CDR3 sequence (DNA): TGCAGCGTTGGCGAGGGACGCCGTATTGGGAAACTGTTTTTT. This chain connects TRBV29-1 to TRBJ1-4; weak D call: TRBD1 (5 bases). Germline V lookup: CDR1 SQVTM, CDR2 ANQGSEA. The CDR3 has 14 amino acids. V was shortened by 4 bases and J by 11 bases, with 20 bases between the two germline ends.

J is TRBJ2-1 and V is TRBV6-4, with 7 bases aligning to TRBD2. J gave up 0 bases and V 3 bases, and 5 bases lay outside the gene matches. The CDR3 covers 16 residues. Germline CDR1 and CDR2: MRHNA and SNTAGT. The CDR3 sequence is CASSDSGGGSYNEQFF. CDR3 coding DNA: TGTGCCAGCAGTGATTCCGGCGGGGGCTCCTACAATGAGCAGTTCTTC.

This clonotype was detected a few times. The V and J genes are TRBV19 and TRBJ2-5; D is uncertain. V dropped 3 bases and J dropped 1 base, with 6 bases sitting between them. The CDR3 has 13 residues. Germline values: CDR1 LNHDA, CDR2 SQIVND (reference sequence). The CDR3 here is CASSMQRQETQYF. CDR3 coding DNA: TGTGCCAGTAGTATGCAACGCCAAGAGACCCAGTACTTC.

The V and J genes are TRBV6-1 and TRBJ2-3, with 7 bases identical to TRBD2. V dropped 6 bases and J dropped 5; count of bases not matched to a gene: 5. The CDR3 is made up of 13 amino acids. Looked up from germline, CDR1 is MNHNS and CDR2 is SASEGT. CDR3 in amino acids: CASRRDYLDTQYF. CDR3 sequence (DNA): TGTGCCAGCAGGCGGGACTACCTAGATACGCAGTATTTT.

The chain joins TRBV5-4 to TRBJ2-7, with D hard to call. The CDR3 length is 14 residues. Germline-derived CDR1 and CDR2 are SGHNT and YYREEE (reference sequence). Trimming pared 4 bases from V and 1 base from J, leaving 12 bases between. CDR3 sequence: CASSPPGRSYEQYF. CDR3 coding DNA: TGTGCCAGCAGCCCGCCGGGCAGGTCCTACGAGCAGTACTTC.

Only a few counts were recorded for this clonotype. CDR3 DNA: TGTGCCAGCAGCTCGGGACTAGCGGGGGGGACCCAGTACTTC. This sequence encodes CASSSGLAGGTQYF. The chain links TRBV7-3 to TRBJ2-5; 15 bases map to TRBD2. This CDR3 is built from 14 residues. Losses at the gene ends were 4 bases for V and 7 bases for J; bases not matched to a gene: 1. Germline lookup yields CDR1 SGHTA and CDR2 FQGTGA.

This clonotype has just a few counts. J is TRBJ2-3 and V is TRBV5-1, with D uncertain. This CDR3 comprises 14 residues. Germline V lookup: CDR1 SGHRS, CDR2 YFSETQ. V gave up 4 bases and J gave up 0 bases, with 9 bases separating them. The CDR3 loop is CASSPTVSTDTQYF. The CDR3 DNA reads as TGCGCCAGCAGCCCGACTGTAAGCACAGATACGCAGTATTTT.

This chain uses TRBV4-1 with TRBJ2-5; possible D gene TRBD1, 5 bases. Per germline, CDR1 MGHRA and CDR2 YSYEKL. This CDR3 region has 16 residues. V lost 0 bases and J 3 bases, leaving 14 bases between the germline ends. The CDR3 region is CASSQDGRAREETQYF. DNA of the CDR3: TGCGCCAGCAGCCAAGATGGCAGGGCCCGAGAAGAGACCCAGTACTTC.

The chain carries TRBV6-5 and TRBJ2-3; 8 bases align to TRBD2. V lost 3 bases to trimming and J lost 8 bases; unmatched junction nucleotides: 10. CDR1 MNHEY and CDR2 SVGAGI come from the germline V gene. The CDR3 runs 15 residues. CDR3: CASSYFGGEEGTQYF. The CDR3 coding sequence is TGTGCCAGCAGTTATTTCGGGGGGGAGGAAGGTACGCAGTATTTT.

This clonotype was counted a few times. The chain combines TRBV11-1 with TRBJ2-7; D gene unclear. This CDR3 spans 13 amino acids. V lost 2 bases, J lost 6 bases, and 11 bases lay in between. In germline, CDR1 is SGHAT, CDR2 FQDESV (reference sequence). The CDR3 DNA reads TGTGCCAGCAGCTTACGTTGGTCGAGCGAGCAGTACGTC. It specifies CASSLRWSSEQYV.

V and J are TRBV25-1 and TRBJ2-2, with D possibly matching TRBD2 (6 bases). The CDR3 runs 15 residues. Germline V gene data show CDR1 as MGHDK and CDR2 as SYGVNS. V was clipped by 0 bases and J by 4 bases, with 9 bases between them. The CDR3 sequence is CASSEYRGGTGELFF. The DNA of the CDR3 is TGTGCCAGCAGTGAATATAGGGGAGGCACCGGGGAGCTGTTTTTT.

This clonotype appeared a single time. The chain joins TRBV5-1 to TRBJ2-1; D is tentatively TRBD1 or TRBD2 (5 bases each). The length of the CDR3 is 16 residues. CDR1 SGHRS and CDR2 YFSETQ come from the germline V gene. Trimming stripped 4 bases from V and 2 bases from J, with 16 bases between. The CDR3 sequence: CASSGAGLGPYNEQFF. In DNA form, the CDR3 reads TGCGCCAGCAGCGGGGCGGGTTTAGGACCCTACAATGAGCAGTTCTTC.

This clonotype was recorded at least ten times. The gene calls are TRBV7-9 and TRBJ1-1; no definite D call. Germline V gene sequence: CDR1 SEHNR, CDR2 FQNEAQ (reference sequence). Trimming shortened V by 2 bases and J by 1 base, and 8 bases separated the two germline ends. CDR3 length: 14 amino acids. In DNA form, the CDR3 reads TGTGCCAGCAGCTTATACTCGAGGAACACTGAAGCTTTCTTT. As protein: CASSLYSRNTEAFF.

This clonotype came up a few times. The V gene is TRBV27, the J gene TRBJ2-5; TRBD1 matches at 9 bases. The CDR3 is 14 residues long. Germline lookup yields CDR1 MNHEY and CDR2 SMNVEV (reference sequence). J gave up 5 bases and V 2 bases, and 3 bases lay outside the gene matches. The CDR3 protein is CASSLLDRGETQYF. The DNA for the CDR3 is TGTGCCAGCAGTTTACTGGACAGGGGCGAGACCCAGTACTTC.

This chain connects TRBV19 to TRBJ2-1; D remains unclear. The V gene lost 1 base and the J gene lost 4 bases, with 14 bases spanning the gap. Germline V gene sequence: CDR1 LNHDA, CDR2 SQIVND (reference sequence). CDR3 length: 16 amino acids. CDR3 protein: CASSIGRDGSYNEQFF. The CDR3 coding sequence is TGTGCCAGTAGTATAGGTCGAGACGGTTCATACAATGAGCAGTTCTTC.

In this sample, this clonotype turned up a few times. This chain connects TRBV4-2 to TRBJ1-4; unclear D gene. V was trimmed by 5 bases and J by 4 bases, leaving 17 bases between them. This CDR3 has 16 residues. CDR1 LGHNA and CDR2 YNFKEQ come from the germline V gene. CDR3 sequence (DNA): TGTGCCAGCAGCTCAAGTCCGGGGTTCCTTAATGAAAAACTGTTTTTT. It encodes CASSSSPGFLNEKLFF.

CDR3 region: CASSRTAETQYF. The CDR3 DNA is TGCGCCAGCAGCAGGACAGCAGAGACCCAGTACTTC. The chain recombines TRBV5-1 with TRBJ2-5; D may be TRBD1 (6 bases). This CDR3 has 12 amino acids. The V gene lost 4 bases and the J gene lost 4 bases, with 8 bases spanning the gap. Per the germline V gene, CDR1 is SGHRS and CDR2 is YFSETQ.

This clonotype showed up just a few times. This chain links TRBV5-1 with TRBJ2-3; 7 bases align to TRBD1. This CDR3 is 15 amino acids long. V lost 3 bases to trimming and J lost 0 bases; unmatched junction nucleotides: 4. The germline CDR1 and CDR2 sequences are SGHRS and YFSETQ. The CDR3 protein is CASSSVQGSTDTQYF. The CDR3 region has the DNA TGCGCCAGCAGCTCTGTACAGGGGAGCACAGATACGCAGTATTTT.

This clonotype was detected a few times. This chain joins TRBV4-1 and TRBJ1-1, with a possible D match to TRBD1 (5 bases). Germline CDR1 MGHRA, CDR2 YSYEKL. The germline V and J ends were trimmed by 8 bases and 0 bases, with 19 bases remaining between them. The CDR3 covers 16 residues. CDR3 region: CASGDVRGLMNTEAFF. CDR3 bases: TGCGCCAGCGGGGACGTCCGCGGGTTGATGAACACTGAAGCTTTCTTT.

The genes are TRBV29-1 and TRBJ2-7; weak D call: TRBD1 (6 bases). Germline values: CDR1 SQVTM, CDR2 ANQGSEA. V lost 7 bases, J lost 4 bases, and 20 bases lay in between. CDR3 length equals 14 residues. CDR3 sequence reads: CSAGMAGDLYEQYF. CDR3 nucleotides: TGCAGCGCCGGGATGGCAGGGGATTTATACGAGCAGTACTTC.

This clonotype was seen a handful of times. The rearrangement joins TRBV7-9 to TRBJ1-1; 7 nucleotides agree with TRBD1. CDR3 length: 13 amino acids. The germline V gene encodes CDR1 SEHNR and CDR2 FQNEAQ (reference sequence). Trimming at V came to 7 bases and at J to 1 base, leaving 3 bases not matched to a gene. DNA of the CDR3: TGTGCCAGCATCGACAGGGCGAACACTGAAGCTTTCTTT. It encodes CASIDRANTEAFF.

The rearrangement uses TRBV3-1 and TRBJ1-3, with D possibly matching TRBD1 (5 bases). There are 16 residues in the CDR3. Germline-derived CDR1 and CDR2 are LGHDT and YNNKEL (reference sequence). The V gene lost 1 base and the J gene lost 0 bases, with 10 bases spanning the gap. CDR3 in DNA: TGTGCCAGCAGCCAAGTCGGGGCAAGCTCTGGAAACACCATATATTTT. This sequence encodes CASSQVGASSGNTIYF.

This clonotype was picked up a small number of times. The rearrangement uses TRBV29-1 and TRBJ2-7; D remains ambiguous. CDR3 length: 12 residues. The germline V gene encodes CDR1 SQVTM and CDR2 ANQGSEA. V lost 7 bases and J lost 3, with 13 bases in between. Written as DNA, the CDR3 is TGCAGCGCCGCCCCAAGGATCTACGAGCAGTACGTC. Translating it yields CSAAPRIYEQYV.

The chain recombines TRBV5-6 with TRBJ2-5, with D maybe TRBD1 (5 bases). This CDR3 contains 14 residues. Germline CDR1 is SGHDT and CDR2 is YYEEEE. Trimming took off 2 bases at V and 2 bases at J, with 10 bases between the two ends. The CDR3 here is CASSFIQEQETQYF. CDR3 nucleotide sequence: TGTGCCAGCAGCTTTATACAGGAGCAAGAGACCCAGTACTTC.